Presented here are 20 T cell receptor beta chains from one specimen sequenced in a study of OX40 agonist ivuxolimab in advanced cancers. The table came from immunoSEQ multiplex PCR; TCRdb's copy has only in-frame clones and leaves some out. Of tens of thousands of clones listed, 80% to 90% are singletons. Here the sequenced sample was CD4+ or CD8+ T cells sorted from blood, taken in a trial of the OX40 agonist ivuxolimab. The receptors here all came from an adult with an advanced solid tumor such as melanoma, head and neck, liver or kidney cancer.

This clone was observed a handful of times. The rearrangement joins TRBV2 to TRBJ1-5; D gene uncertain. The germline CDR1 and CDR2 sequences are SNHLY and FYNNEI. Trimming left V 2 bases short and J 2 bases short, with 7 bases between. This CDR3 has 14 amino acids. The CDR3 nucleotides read TGTGCCAGCAGTGAAAGGGAGGGCAATCAGCCCCAGCATTTT. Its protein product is CASSEREGNQPQHF.

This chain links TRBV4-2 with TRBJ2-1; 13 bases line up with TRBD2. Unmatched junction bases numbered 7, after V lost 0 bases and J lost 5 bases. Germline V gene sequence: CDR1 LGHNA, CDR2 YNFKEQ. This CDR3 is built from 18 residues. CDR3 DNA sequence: TGTGCCAGCAGCCAAGACCCTCTTACTAGCGGGAGGGACAATGAGCAGTTCTTC. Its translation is CASSQDPLTSGRDNEQFF.

The CDR3, as DNA: TGTGCCAGCAGCCCCGGTTACGGGACGTACGAGCAGTACTTC. Translating gives CASSPGYGTYEQYF. The rearrangement uses TRBV9 and TRBJ2-7; the D call may be TRBD1 or TRBD2 (5 bases each). CDR1 SGDLS and CDR2 YYNGEE come from the germline V gene. The ends were cut back, 4 bases at V and 4 bases at J, with 15 bases in the middle. The CDR3 length is 14 residues.

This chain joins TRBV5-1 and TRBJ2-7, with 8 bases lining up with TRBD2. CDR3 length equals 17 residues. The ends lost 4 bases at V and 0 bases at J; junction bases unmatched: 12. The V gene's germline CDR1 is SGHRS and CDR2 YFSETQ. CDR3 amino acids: CASSVSISGTPSYEQYF. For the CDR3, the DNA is TGCGCCAGCAGCGTATCAATTAGCGGGACACCCTCCTACGAGCAGTACTTC.

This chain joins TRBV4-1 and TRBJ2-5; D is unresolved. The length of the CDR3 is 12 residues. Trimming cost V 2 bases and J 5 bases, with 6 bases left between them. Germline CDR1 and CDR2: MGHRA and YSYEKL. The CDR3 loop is CASSQISETQYF. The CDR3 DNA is TGCGCCAGCAGCCAAATATCGGAGACCCAGTACTTC.

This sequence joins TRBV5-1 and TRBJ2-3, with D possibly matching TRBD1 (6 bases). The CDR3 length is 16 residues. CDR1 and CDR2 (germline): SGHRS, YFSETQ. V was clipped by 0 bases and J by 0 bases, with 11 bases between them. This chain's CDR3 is CASSLEGTMSTDTQYF. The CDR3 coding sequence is TGCGCCAGCAGCTTGGAGGGGACAATGAGCACAGATACGCAGTATTTT.

The CDR3 protein is CASSFGTEGYEQYF. DNA for the CDR3: TGTGCCAGCAGCTTCGGGACGGAAGGCTACGAGCAGTACTTC. The chain uses TRBV5-4 and TRBJ2-7; D may be TRBD1 or TRBD2 (5 bases each). V lost 2 bases and J 3 bases, leaving 12 bases between the germline ends. This CDR3 spans 14 amino acids. In germline, CDR1 is SGHNT, CDR2 YYREEE (reference sequence).

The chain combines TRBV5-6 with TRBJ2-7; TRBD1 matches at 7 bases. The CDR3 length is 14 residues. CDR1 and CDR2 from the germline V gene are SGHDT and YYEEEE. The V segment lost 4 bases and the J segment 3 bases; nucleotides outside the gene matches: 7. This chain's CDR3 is CASSPADRYYEQYF. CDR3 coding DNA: TGTGCCAGCAGCCCAGCGGACAGGTACTACGAGCAGTACTTC.

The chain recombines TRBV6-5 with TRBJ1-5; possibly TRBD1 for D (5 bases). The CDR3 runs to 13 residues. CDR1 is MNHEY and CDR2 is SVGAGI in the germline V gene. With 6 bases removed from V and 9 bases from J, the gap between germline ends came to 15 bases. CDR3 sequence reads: CASSGGSSRPQHF. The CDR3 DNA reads TGTGCCAGCAGCGGGGGGAGCTCGCGGCCCCAGCATTTT.

CDR3 sequence (DNA): TGTGCCAGCAGTTACTTTGGGTATGGCTACACCTTC. Translated, it gives CASSYFGYGYTF. The gene calls are TRBV6-5 and TRBJ1-2, with D uncertain. CDR3 size: 12 residues. Germline values: CDR1 MNHEY, CDR2 SVGAGI. Trimming removed 1 base at V and 5 bases at J, with 5 bases between.

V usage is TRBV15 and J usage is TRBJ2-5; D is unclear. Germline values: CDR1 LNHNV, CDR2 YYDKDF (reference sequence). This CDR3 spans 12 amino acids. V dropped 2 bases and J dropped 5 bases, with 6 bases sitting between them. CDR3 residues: CATSRPRETQYF. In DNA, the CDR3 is TGTGCCACCAGCAGACCAAGGGAGACCCAGTACTTC. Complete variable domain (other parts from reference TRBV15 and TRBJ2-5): DAMVIQNPRYQVTQFGKPVTLSCSQTLNHNVMYWYQQKSSQAPKLLFHYYDKDFNNEADTPDNFQSRRPNTSFCFLDIRSPGLGDTAMYLCATSRPRETQYFGPGTRLLVL.

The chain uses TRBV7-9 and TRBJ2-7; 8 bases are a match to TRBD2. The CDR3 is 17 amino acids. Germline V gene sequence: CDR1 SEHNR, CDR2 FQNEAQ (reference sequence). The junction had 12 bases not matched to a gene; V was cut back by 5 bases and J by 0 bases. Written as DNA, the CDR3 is TGTGCCAGCAGCGAAGCGGGGGCGGGGGCCCGCTCCTACGAGCAGTACTTC. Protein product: CASSEAGAGARSYEQYF.

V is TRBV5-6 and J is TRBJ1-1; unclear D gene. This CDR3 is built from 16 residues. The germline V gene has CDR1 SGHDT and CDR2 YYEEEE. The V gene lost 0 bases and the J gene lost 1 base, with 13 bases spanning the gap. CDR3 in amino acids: CASSLGPPPGNTEAFF. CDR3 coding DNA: TGTGCCAGCAGCTTGGGTCCTCCGCCCGGGAACACTGAAGCTTTCTTT. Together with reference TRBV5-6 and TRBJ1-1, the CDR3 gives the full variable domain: DAGVTQSPTHLIKTRGQQVTLRCSPKSGHDTVSWYQQALGQGPQFIFQYYEEEERQRGNFPDRFSGHQFPNYSSELNVNALLLGDSALYLCASSLGPPPGNTEAFFGQGTRLTVV.

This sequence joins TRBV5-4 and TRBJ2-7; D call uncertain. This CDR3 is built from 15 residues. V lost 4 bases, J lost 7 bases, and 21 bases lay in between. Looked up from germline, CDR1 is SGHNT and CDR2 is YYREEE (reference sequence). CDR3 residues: CASSANKTLRREQYF. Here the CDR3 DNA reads TGTGCCAGCAGCGCGAACAAGACCCTACGAAGGGAGCAGTACTTC.

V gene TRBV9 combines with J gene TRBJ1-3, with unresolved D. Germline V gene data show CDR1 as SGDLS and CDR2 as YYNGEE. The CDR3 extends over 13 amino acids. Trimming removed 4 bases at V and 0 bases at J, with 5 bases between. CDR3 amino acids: CASSSFSGNTIYF. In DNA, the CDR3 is TGTGCCAGCAGCTCCTTCTCTGGAAACACCATATATTTT.

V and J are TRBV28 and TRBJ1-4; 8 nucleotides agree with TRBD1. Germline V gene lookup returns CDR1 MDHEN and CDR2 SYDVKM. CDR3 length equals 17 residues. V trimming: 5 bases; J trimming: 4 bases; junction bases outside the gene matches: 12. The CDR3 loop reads CASSPSGTGHLNEKLFF. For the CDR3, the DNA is TGTGCCAGCAGTCCCTCCGGGACAGGCCACCTTAATGAAAAACTGTTTTTT.

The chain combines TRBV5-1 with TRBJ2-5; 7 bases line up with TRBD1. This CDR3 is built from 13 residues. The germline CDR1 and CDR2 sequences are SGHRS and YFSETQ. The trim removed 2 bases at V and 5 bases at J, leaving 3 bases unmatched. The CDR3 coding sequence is TGCGCCAGCAGCTTACTACAGGGGGAGACCCAGTACTTC. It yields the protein CASSLLQGETQYF. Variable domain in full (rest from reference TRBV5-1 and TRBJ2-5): KAGVTQTPRYLIKTRGQQVTLSCSPISGHRSVSWYQQTPGQGLQFLFEYFSETQRNKGNFPGRFSGRQFSNSRSEMNVSTLELGDSALYLCASSLLQGETQYFGPGTRLLVL.

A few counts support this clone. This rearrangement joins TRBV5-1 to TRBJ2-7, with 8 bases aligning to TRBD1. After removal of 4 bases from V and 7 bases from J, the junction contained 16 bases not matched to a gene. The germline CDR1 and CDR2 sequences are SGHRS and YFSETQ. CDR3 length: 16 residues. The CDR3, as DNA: TGCGCCAGCAGCCTCCAACCGGGACAGGCTTTCTGGGAGCAGTACTTC. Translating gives CASSLQPGQAFWEQYF. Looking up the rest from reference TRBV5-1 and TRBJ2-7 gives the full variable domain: KAGVTQTPRYLIKTRGQQVTLSCSPISGHRSVSWYQQTPGQGLQFLFEYFSETQRNKGNFPGRFSGRQFSNSRSEMNVSTLELGDSALYLCASSLQPGQAFWEQYFGPGTRLTVT.

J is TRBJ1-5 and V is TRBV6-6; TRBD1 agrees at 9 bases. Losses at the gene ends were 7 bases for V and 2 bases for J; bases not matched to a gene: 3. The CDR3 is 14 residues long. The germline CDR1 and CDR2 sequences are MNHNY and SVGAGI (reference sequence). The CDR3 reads CASMGQGRNQPQHF. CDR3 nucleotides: TGTGCCAGCATGGGACAGGGTCGCAATCAGCCCCAGCATTTT.

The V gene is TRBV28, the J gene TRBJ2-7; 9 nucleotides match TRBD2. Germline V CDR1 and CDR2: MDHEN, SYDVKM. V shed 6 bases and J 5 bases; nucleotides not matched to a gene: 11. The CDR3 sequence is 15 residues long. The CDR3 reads CASSPVSGSGDEQYF. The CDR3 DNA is TGTGCCAGCAGCCCCGTTAGCGGGAGCGGAGACGAGCAGTACTTC. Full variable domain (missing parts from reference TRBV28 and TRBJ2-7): DVKVTQSSRYLVKRTGEKVFLECVQDMDHENMFWYRQDPGLGLRLIYFSYDVKMKEKGDIPEGYSVSREKKERFSLILESASTNQTSMYLCASSPVSGSGDEQYFGPGTRLTVT.